This T cell receptor beta chain was documented in a study of blood T cell repertoires in COVID-19. Background on the study: The United States, Italy and Spain supplied acute and convalescent COVID-19 samples.

Germline values: CDR1 SGHNT, CDR2 YENEEA. The CDR3 runs to 13 residues. V shed 4 bases, J shed 7 bases, and the junction held 4 bases outside the gene matches. Authors' analysis steps: Reference gene primer amplification gave estimated nucleated cell counts. Using immunoSEQ multiplex PCR, the repertoire was profiled, and TCRdb retains in-frame clones only, with some absent. Clone size and the V and J calls come from that table; the DNA yielded D and trimming. The sample shows some 200,000 clones, 84% of them seen only once. The chain joins TRBV11-3 to TRBJ1-2, with 9 nucleotides matching TRBD1. The source material was peripheral blood. The TCR comes from a man aged 25-45 years with active or convalescent COVID-19. The CDR3 region has the DNA TGTGCCAGCAGCTCGGGACAGGGAGGTGGCTACACCTTC. It specifies CASSSGQGGGYTF.